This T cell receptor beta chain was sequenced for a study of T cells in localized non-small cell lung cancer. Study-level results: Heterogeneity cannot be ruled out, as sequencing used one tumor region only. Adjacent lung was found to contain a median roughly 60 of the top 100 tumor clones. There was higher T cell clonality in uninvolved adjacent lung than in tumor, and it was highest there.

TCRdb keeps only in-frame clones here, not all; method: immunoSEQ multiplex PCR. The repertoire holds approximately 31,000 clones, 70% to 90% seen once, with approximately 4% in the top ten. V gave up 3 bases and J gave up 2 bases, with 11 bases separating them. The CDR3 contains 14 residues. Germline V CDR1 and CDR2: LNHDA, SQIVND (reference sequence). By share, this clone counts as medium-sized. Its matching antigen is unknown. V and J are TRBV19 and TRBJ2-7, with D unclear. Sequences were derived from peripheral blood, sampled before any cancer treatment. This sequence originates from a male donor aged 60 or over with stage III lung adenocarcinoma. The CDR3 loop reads CASSISHTAYEQYF. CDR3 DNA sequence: TGTGCCAGTAGTATTAGTCACACCGCCTACGAGCAGTACTTC.